This TCR beta chain was found in a study of OX40 agonist ivuxolimab in advanced cancers. Sequencing was performed with immunoSEQ multiplex PCR; in TCRdb, only in-frame clones are kept and a portion is missing. The profile shows approximately 50,000 clones, roughly three quarters of them singletons. This CDR3 contains 12 residues. Looked up from germline, CDR1 is SGHAT and CDR2 is FQNNGV. V was clipped by 3 bases and J by 11 bases, with 11 bases between them. The sample in question was CD4+ or CD8+ T cells sorted from blood, obtained in a trial of the OX40 agonist ivuxolimab. The TCR sequence derives from an adult with an advanced solid tumor such as melanoma, head and neck, liver or kidney cancer. The genes are TRBV11-2 and TRBJ1-3; D not resolved. DNA of the CDR3: TGTGCCAGCAGCTTGGCCGGGAAGGCCATATATTTT. This gives the protein CASSLAGKAIYF.